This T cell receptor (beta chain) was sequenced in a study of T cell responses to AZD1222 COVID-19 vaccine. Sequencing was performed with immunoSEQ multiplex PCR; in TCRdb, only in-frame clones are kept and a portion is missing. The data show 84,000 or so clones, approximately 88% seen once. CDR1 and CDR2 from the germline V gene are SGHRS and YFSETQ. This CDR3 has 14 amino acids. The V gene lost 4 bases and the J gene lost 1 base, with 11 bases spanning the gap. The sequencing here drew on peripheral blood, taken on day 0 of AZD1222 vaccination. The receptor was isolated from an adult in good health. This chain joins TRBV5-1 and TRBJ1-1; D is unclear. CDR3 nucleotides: TGCGCCAGCAGCCCCGGAGATTGGAACACTGAAGCTTTCTTT. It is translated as CASSPGDWNTEAFF. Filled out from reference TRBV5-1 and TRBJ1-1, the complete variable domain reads KAGVTQTPRYLIKTRGQQVTLSCSPISGHRSVSWYQQTPGQGLQFLFEYFSETQRNKGNFPGRFSGRQFSNSRSEMNVSTLELGDSALYLCASSPGDWNTEAFFGQGTRLTVV.